Following are 29 T cell receptor beta chains from one sample sequenced in a study of blood T cell repertoires in COVID-19. Produced via immunoSEQ multiplex PCR; TCRdb's table is partial and in-frame only. The sample has roughly 77,000 clones, approximately 85% seen once; the top ten hold approximately 5.5%. Sequencing input: peripheral blood. The source is a human donor in a cohort sampled during active COVID-19.

The J gene is TRBJ1-5, the V gene TRBV10-2; D unclear. The germline CDR1 and CDR2 sequences are WSHSY and SAAADI. V dropped 8 bases and J dropped 9 bases, with 14 bases sitting between them. This CDR3 region has 12 residues. This chain's CDR3 is CASATDTRPQHF. CDR3 nucleotides: TGCGCCAGCGCGACCGACACCCGGCCCCAGCATTTT.

V and J are TRBV6-5 and TRBJ1-1; TRBD1 might be the D (5 bases). Trimming pared 11 bases from V and 1 base from J, leaving 20 bases between. The CDR3 runs 15 residues. The germline CDR1 and CDR2 sequences are MNHEY and SVGAGI. DNA for the CDR3: TGTGCCTGCCGTTTAGAGGGACTATCGAACACTGAAGCTTTCTTT. This gives the protein CACRLEGLSNTEAFF.

The chain links TRBV20-1 to TRBJ2-3; 7 nucleotides agree with TRBD2. Looked up from germline, CDR1 is DFQATT and CDR2 is SNEGSKA (reference sequence). J gave up 0 bases and V 3 bases, and 6 bases lay outside the gene matches. This CDR3 is built from 15 residues. The chain's CDR3 is CSASGGGGSTDTQYF. The CDR3 DNA is TGCAGTGCTAGTGGTGGCGGGGGTAGCACAGATACGCAGTATTTT.

The CDR3 DNA reads TGTGCCAGCAGCCGATCAACAGGGGTCAGCCAGCCCCAGCATTTT. Protein product: CASSRSTGVSQPQHF. The J gene is TRBJ1-5, the V gene TRBV6-6; 7 bases match TRBD1. In germline, CDR1 is MNHNY, CDR2 SVGAGI (reference sequence). The CDR3 has 15 residues. The trim removed 6 bases at V and 7 bases at J, leaving 12 bases unmatched.

This clone was seen a single time. The V gene is TRBV3-1 (or the pseudogene TRBV3-2), the J gene TRBJ2-4; D gene ambiguous. Per germline, CDR1 LGHDT and CDR2 YNNKEL (reference sequence). The V end was cut by 5 bases, the J end by 0 bases, with 14 bases between. This CDR3 has 16 amino acids. The CDR3 region is CASSITADLAKNIQYF. As DNA, the CDR3 is TGTGCCAGCAGCATCACGGCGGATTTAGCCAAAAACATTCAGTACTTC.

CDR3 coding DNA: TGTGCCAGCAGTGGGCTAGCGGGAGTGGGGCCGTTCTTC. Translating it yields CASSGLAGVGPFF. This chain uses TRBV2 with TRBJ2-1; 10 bases fit TRBD2. With V trimmed by 4 bases and J by 15 bases, 9 bases remained unmatched. This CDR3 is 13 amino acids long. The germline CDR1 and CDR2 sequences are SNHLY and FYNNEI.

The chain carries TRBV19 and TRBJ2-3; a possible D gene is TRBD2 (6 bases). This CDR3 has 15 residues. Germline lookup yields CDR1 LNHDA and CDR2 SQIVND (reference sequence). V lost 7 bases to trimming and J lost 5 bases, with 19 bases between them. The CDR3 here is CASTPYITEGDTQYF. CDR3 DNA: TGTGCCAGTACCCCCTATATAACGGAGGGAGATACGCAGTATTTT.

V gene TRBV5-4 combines with J gene TRBJ1-1; 8 positions agree with TRBD1. V lost 4 bases, J lost 5 bases, and 13 bases stayed unmatched. CDR1 is SGHNT and CDR2 is YYREEE in the germline V gene (reference sequence). This CDR3 contains 16 residues. Here the CDR3 reads CASSPVPQGARTEAFF. The CDR3 nucleotides read TGTGCCAGCAGCCCGGTCCCCCAGGGGGCGCGGACTGAAGCTTTCTTT.

The rearrangement uses TRBV2 and TRBJ1-2; 9 positions match TRBD1. The CDR3 has 14 residues. J was trimmed by 7 bases and V by 4 bases; bases with no gene match: 7. Germline values: CDR1 SNHLY, CDR2 FYNNEI. CDR3 DNA sequence: TGTGCCAGCAGTGTCGGACAGGGGCTAGGTGGCTACACCTTC. This codes for CASSVGQGLGGYTF. Complete variable domain (other parts from reference TRBV2 and TRBJ1-2): EPEVTQTPSHQVTQMGQEVILRCVPISNHLYFYWYRQILGQKVEFLVSFYNNEISEKSEIFDDQFSVERPDGSNFTLKIRSTKLEDSAMYFCASSVGQGLGGYTFGSGTRLTVV.

V and J are TRBV7-9 and TRBJ2-5; 7 positions agree with TRBD1. This CDR3 is built from 15 residues. Germline loops: CDR1 SEHNR, CDR2 FQNEAQ (reference sequence). J gave up 4 bases and V 5 bases, and 10 bases lay outside the gene matches. Written as DNA, the CDR3 is TGTGCCAGCAGCGCCCTGGACAGGTTTCGAGAGACCCAGTACTTC. Encoded protein: CASSALDRFRETQYF.

This chain joins TRBV3-1 (or the pseudogene TRBV3-2) and TRBJ2-2; no firm D call. Per the germline V gene, CDR1 is LGHDT and CDR2 is YNNKEL (reference sequence). The CDR3 length is 15 residues. V lost 1 base and J lost 4, with 10 bases in between. The CDR3 protein is CASSQGVSLTGELFF. The CDR3 coding sequence is TGTGCCAGCAGCCAAGGAGTGTCTCTCACCGGGGAGCTGTTTTTT.

V and J are TRBV19 and TRBJ2-6; maybe TRBD1 (5 bases). From germline, CDR1 is LNHDA and CDR2 SQIVND (reference sequence). CDR3 size: 16 residues. Trimming stripped 4 bases from V and 0 bases from J, with 10 bases between. DNA for the CDR3: TGTGCCAGTAGTACTACCAGGGACTCTGGGGCCAACGTCCTGACTTTC. Amino acids: CASSTTRDSGANVLTF.

This rearrangement joins TRBV15 to TRBJ2-3, with D possibly being TRBD2 (5 bases). V lost 4 bases and J 3 bases, leaving 11 bases between the germline ends. The germline V gene encodes CDR1 LNHNV and CDR2 YYDKDF (reference sequence). The CDR3 has 14 residues. CDR3: CATSKPRGTDTQYF. DNA of the CDR3: TGTGCCACCAGCAAGCCCCGGGGTACAGATACGCAGTATTTT.

This chain's CDR3 is CASSLQGAYSPLHF. Here the CDR3 DNA reads TGTGCCAGCAGTTTACAGGGGGCTTATTCACCCCTCCACTTT. The chain is built from TRBV27 and TRBJ1-6; 8 bases line up with TRBD1. The CDR3 is 14 residues long. Germline CDR1 reads MNHEY; CDR2 reads SMNVEV (reference sequence). V lost 2 bases, J lost 8 bases, and 2 bases stayed unmatched.

The chain combines TRBV3-1 (or the pseudogene TRBV3-2) with TRBJ2-5, with D possibly TRBD2 on 6 matching bases. CDR1 and CDR2 from the germline V gene are LGHDT and YNNKEL (reference sequence). Trimming left V 4 bases short and J 1 base short, with 13 bases between. The CDR3 contains 15 residues. The CDR3 here is CASSRGADGQETQYF. Written as DNA, the CDR3 is TGTGCCAGCAGCCGCGGGGCAGACGGCCAAGAGACCCAGTACTTC.

This CDR3 reads CASIPMGRYGYTF. Written as DNA, the CDR3 is TGTGCCAGCATCCCTATGGGGCGCTATGGCTACACCTTC. V and J are TRBV28 and TRBJ1-2; D perhaps matches TRBD1 (5 bases). Trimming removed 7 bases at V and 4 bases at J, with 13 bases between. Germline values: CDR1 MDHEN, CDR2 SYDVKM. There are 13 residues in the CDR3.

The gene calls are TRBV30 and TRBJ1-3; D is ambiguous. This CDR3 has 13 residues. Germline-derived CDR1 and CDR2 are GTSNPN and SVGIG (reference sequence). The germline V and J ends were trimmed by 5 bases and 2 bases, with 10 bases remaining between them. CDR3 protein: CAWQQAPGNTIYF. The CDR3 nucleotides are TGTGCCTGGCAGCAGGCTCCTGGAAACACCATATATTTT.

The rearrangement uses TRBV11-3 and TRBJ2-1; tentative D call: TRBD2 (6 bases). The CDR3 extends over 15 amino acids. V dropped 1 base and J dropped 3 bases, with 10 bases sitting between them. CDR1 is SGHNT and CDR2 is YENEEA in the germline V gene. DNA of the CDR3: TGTGCCAGCAGCTTAGCACTAGCAGTCTACAATGAGCAGTTCTTC. Encoded protein: CASSLALAVYNEQFF.

This clone occurred once. The rearrangement joins TRBV15 to TRBJ2-1, with TRBD2 matching 10 bases. Germline loops: CDR1 LNHNV, CDR2 YYDKDF (reference sequence). J gave up 5 bases and V 1 base, and 8 bases lay outside the gene matches. There are 17 residues in the CDR3. The chain's CDR3 is CATSRALAGSLDNEQFF. Written as DNA, the CDR3 is TGTGCCACCAGCAGAGCACTAGCGGGGTCTCTGGACAATGAGCAGTTCTTC.

The rearrangement joins TRBV4-2 to TRBJ2-5; 8 bases line up with TRBD1. Germline CDR1 is LGHNA and CDR2 is YNFKEQ. The trim removed 5 bases at V and 5 bases at J, leaving 13 bases unmatched. This CDR3 region has 16 residues. The CDR3 is CASSYQGAEVVETQYF. CDR3 coding DNA: TGTGCCAGCAGCTACCAGGGGGCAGAGGTTGTGGAGACCCAGTACTTC.

The chain carries TRBV7-3 and TRBJ2-7; D is possibly TRBD2 (7 bases). The CDR3 length is 13 residues. Trimming cost V 2 bases and J 6 bases, with 11 bases left between them. CDR1 SGHTA and CDR2 FQGTGA come from the germline V gene. The CDR3 here is CASSLGGGPEQYF. The CDR3 DNA follows: TGTGCCAGCAGCTTAGGGGGGGGCCCCGAGCAGTACTTC.

The gene calls are TRBV6-2 or TRBV6-3 and TRBJ2-7; a possible D gene is TRBD2 (5 bases). V was pared by 5 bases and J by 0 bases, with 14 bases between. Germline V gene data show CDR1 as MNHEY and CDR2 as SVGEGT. The CDR3 consists of 15 residues. CDR3 loop: CASSHEGVPSYEQYF. CDR3 DNA sequence: TGTGCCAGCAGTCACGAGGGAGTTCCCTCCTACGAGCAGTACTTC.

This chain connects TRBV3-1 (or the pseudogene TRBV3-2) to TRBJ2-7; the D gene is possibly TRBD2 (5 bases). Looked up from germline, CDR1 is LGHDT and CDR2 is YNNKEL (reference sequence). V dropped 0 bases and J dropped 5 bases, with 14 bases sitting between them. The CDR3 runs to 15 residues. CDR3 region: CASSQDPVPGNEQYF. CDR3 nucleotide sequence: TGTGCCAGCAGCCAAGATCCGGTACCCGGGAACGAGCAGTACTTC.

The chain has TRBV5-1 and TRBJ1-4; tentatively, D is TRBD1 (5 bases). This CDR3 region has 15 residues. Per germline, CDR1 SGHRS and CDR2 YFSETQ. Trimming removed 2 bases from V and 0 bases from J, with 8 bases in between. The CDR3 loop reads CASSLTGATNEKLFF. The DNA for the CDR3 is TGCGCCAGCAGCTTAACAGGTGCAACTAATGAAAAACTGTTTTTT.

The chain has TRBV4-1 and TRBJ2-2, with 12 bases fitting TRBD2. In germline, CDR1 is MGHRA, CDR2 YSYEKL. The length of the CDR3 is 15 residues. The ends lost 4 bases at V and 7 bases at J; junction bases unmatched: 4. CDR3 sequence reads: CASSPGLAGRGELFF. The CDR3 nucleotides read TGCGCCAGCAGCCCGGGACTAGCGGGTCGCGGGGAGCTGTTTTTT.

The J gene is TRBJ1-4, the V gene TRBV7-2, with a weak D call TRBD1 (5 bases). The CDR3 is made up of 15 amino acids. The ends were cut back, 5 bases at V and 0 bases at J, with 10 bases in the middle. CDR1 is SGHTA and CDR2 is FQGNSA in the germline V gene. In DNA form, the CDR3 reads TGTGCCAGCAGCCGTGTCAGGGCAACTAATGAAAAACTGTTTTTT. Amino acid sequence: CASSRVRATNEKLFF. Together with reference TRBV7-2 and TRBJ1-4, the CDR3 gives the full variable domain: GAGVSQSPSNKVTEKGKDVELRCDPISGHTALYWYRQSLGQGLEFLIYFQGNSAPDKSGLPSDRFSAERTGGSVSTLTIQRTQQEDSAVYLCASSRVRATNEKLFFGSGTQLSVL.

The CDR3 DNA reads TGTGCCACCAGACATTCAGGGCGCGTGAATGCTTTCTTT. This codes for CATRHSGRVNAFF. The chain links TRBV24-1 to TRBJ1-1, with TRBD1 as a possible D gene (5 bases). Germline CDR1 reads KGHDR; CDR2 reads SFDVKD. Trimming took off 7 bases at V and 11 bases at J, with 19 bases between the two ends. The CDR3 length is 13 residues.

The chain joins TRBV5-1 to TRBJ1-2; perhaps TRBD1 as D (5 bases). V dropped 4 bases and J dropped 8 bases, with 15 bases sitting between them. The CDR3 is 13 residues long. The germline V gene has CDR1 SGHRS and CDR2 YFSETQ. CDR3 loop: CASSPGGVVGYTF. In nucleotides, the CDR3 is TGCGCCAGCAGCCCTGGGGGGGTGGTCGGCTACACCTTC.

V is TRBV18 and J is TRBJ2-6, with TRBD1 matching 9 bases. V shed 3 bases, J shed 0 bases, and the junction held 9 bases outside the gene matches. The CDR3 is made up of 19 amino acids. Germline V gene data show CDR1 as KGHSH and CDR2 as LQKENI. The CDR3 here is CASSPYSGQGHSGANVLTF. CDR3 DNA: TGTGCCAGCTCACCTTATTCAGGACAGGGGCACTCTGGGGCCAACGTCCTGACTTTC.